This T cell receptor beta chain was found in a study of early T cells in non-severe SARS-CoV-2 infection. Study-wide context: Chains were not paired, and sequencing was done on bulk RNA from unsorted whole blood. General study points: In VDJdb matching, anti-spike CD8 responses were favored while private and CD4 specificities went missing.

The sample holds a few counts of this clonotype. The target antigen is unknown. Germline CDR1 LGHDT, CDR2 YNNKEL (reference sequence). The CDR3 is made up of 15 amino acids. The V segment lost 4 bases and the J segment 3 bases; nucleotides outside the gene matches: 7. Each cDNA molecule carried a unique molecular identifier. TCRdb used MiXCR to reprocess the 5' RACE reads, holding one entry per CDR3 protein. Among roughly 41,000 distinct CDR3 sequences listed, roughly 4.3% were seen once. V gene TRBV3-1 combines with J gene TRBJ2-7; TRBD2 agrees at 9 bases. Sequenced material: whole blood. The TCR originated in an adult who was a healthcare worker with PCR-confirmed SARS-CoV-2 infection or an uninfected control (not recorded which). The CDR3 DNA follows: TGTGCCAGCAGCCTGCGGGAGGGAGGGAACTACGAGCAGTACTTC. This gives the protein CASSLREGGNYEQYF.